This T cell receptor beta chain emerged from a study of control samples from healthy donors and cancer patients. Sequencing was performed with immunoSEQ multiplex PCR; in TCRdb, only in-frame clones are kept and a portion is missing. Here the sample spans some 130,000 clones, roughly 86% being singletons. CDR1 and CDR2 from the germline V gene are LNHDA and SQIVND (reference sequence). Trimming pared 4 bases from V and 1 base from J, leaving 14 bases between. The CDR3 length is 15 residues. The chain is built from TRBV19 and TRBJ2-7, with D maybe TRBD1 (5 bases). Sequencing used PBMCs. The origin of this receptor is a man over 45 with head and neck cancer. The CDR3 DNA reads TGTGCCAGTAGTACTTGGCGCCAGGGTTCCTACGAGCAGTACTTC. This codes for CASSTWRQGSYEQYF.